One and the same sample provided the 28 T cell receptor beta chains below, sequenced in a study of beta chain features in type 1 diabetes. Whole-study results and caveats: The study found moderately but significantly shorter TCRB CDR3s in all four CD4+ subsets of Type 1 diabetes patients.

What these receptors recognize is not known. Expressed TCRB transcripts were sequenced, since all the RNA that had been isolated was reverse transcribed. The assay was immunoSEQ multiplex PCR, and TCRdb's table has in-frame clones only and misses some. The table includes some 350,000 clones, around 9.6% detected once. The source material was central memory CD4+ T cells from blood. The receptors were sampled from a man aged 25-45 years with type 1 diabetes.

The chain joins TRBV7-8 to TRBJ2-4, with D possibly matching TRBD1 (5 bases). CDR3 length: 13 amino acids. Between the trimmed V and J ends, which lost 4 bases and 7 bases, there was a span of 11 bases. CDR1 and CDR2 (germline): SGHVS, FQNEAQ. The CDR3 reads CASSYQAGNIQYF. In DNA form, the CDR3 reads TGTGCCAGCAGCTATCAGGCAGGGAACATTCAGTACTTC.

The V call is TRBV11-2, the J call TRBJ1-4; 7 nucleotides align to TRBD1. The junction had 4 bases not matched to a gene; V was cut back by 2 bases and J by 10 bases. CDR3 length: 13 residues. The germline V gene encodes CDR1 SGHAT and CDR2 FQNNGV. The CDR3 here is CASSLTGEGKLFF. The CDR3 bases are TGTGCCAGCAGCTTAACAGGGGAGGGAAAACTGTTTTTT.

This chain links TRBV15 with TRBJ2-7; 8 positions agree with TRBD2. V was clipped by 1 base and J by 3 bases; unmatched bases: 2. The CDR3 runs to 14 residues. Germline V CDR1 and CDR2: LNHNV, YYDKDF (reference sequence). The CDR3 DNA follows: TGTGCCACCAGCAGAGTGGCGGGAGGCTACGAGCAGTACTTC. Translated, it gives CATSRVAGGYEQYF.

This rearrangement joins TRBV7-2 to TRBJ1-2; TRBD1 is a possible D gene (5 bases). CDR3 length equals 15 residues. Trimming left V 5 bases short and J 2 bases short, with 15 bases between. Per germline, CDR1 SGHTA and CDR2 FQGNSA. The CDR3 loop reads CASSASVGDNYGYTF. DNA for the CDR3: TGTGCCAGCAGCGCCTCTGTAGGGGACAACTATGGCTACACCTTC.

This chain connects TRBV18 to TRBJ1-5; 7 nucleotides agree with TRBD1. The length of the CDR3 is 15 residues. Losses at the gene ends were 1 base for V and 7 bases for J; bases not matched to a gene: 7. Germline assignment: CDR1 KGHSH and CDR2 LQKENI. CDR3 DNA sequence: TGTGCCAGCTCACCACGGTTGGAGGGGGCGCAGCCCCAGCATTTT. Translating it yields CASSPRLEGAQPQHF.

The sample holds a few counts of this clone. This chain uses TRBV5-1 with TRBJ2-7, with 8 bases that match TRBD1. The CDR3 is 16 residues long. V was clipped by 4 bases and J by 0 bases; unmatched bases: 9. In germline, CDR1 is SGHRS, CDR2 YFSETQ. In DNA, the CDR3 is TGCGCCAGCAGCCTGGGCGGGACAGGATACTCCTACGAGCAGTACTTC. Protein product: CASSLGGTGYSYEQYF.

Details on this clone: This specimen includes other DNA sequences encoding the same CDR3. The gene calls are TRBV2 and TRBJ2-7; 7 positions match TRBD2. CDR1 is SNHLY and CDR2 is FYNNEI in the germline V gene. Unmatched junction bases numbered 5, after V lost 5 bases and J lost 4 bases. This CDR3 spans 13 amino acids. In nucleotides, the CDR3 is TGTGCCAGCAGTAGGCAGGGAGGGTACGAGCAGTACTTC. Its protein is CASSRQGGYEQYF.

This clone was seen a handful of times. This chain joins TRBV7-7 and TRBJ2-3; 10 bases line up with TRBD2. Germline V CDR1 and CDR2: SSHAT, FNYEAQ (reference sequence). V dropped 1 base and J dropped 5; count of bases not matched to a gene: 0. The length of the CDR3 is 14 residues. The CDR3 spells CASSLGLAGDTQYF. The CDR3 region has the DNA TGTGCCAGCAGCTTAGGACTAGCGGGAGATACGCAGTATTTT.

This clone was recorded at least ten times. The rearrangement uses TRBV14 and TRBJ2-5; D is unclear. V shed 1 base and J shed 2 bases, with 11 bases lying between them. CDR1 is SGHDN and CDR2 is FVKESK in the germline V gene. The CDR3 contains 15 residues. The CDR3 DNA is TGTGCCAGCAGCCAAGCTTGGGGTCATCAAGAGACCCAGTACTTC. As protein: CASSQAWGHQETQYF.

This clone occurred many times. This chain connects TRBV7-3 to TRBJ2-5; 10 bases align to TRBD1. The ends lost 5 bases at V and 5 bases at J; junction bases unmatched: 5. The V gene's germline CDR1 is SGHTA and CDR2 FQGTGA. The CDR3 sequence is 14 residues long. The CDR3 coding sequence is TGTGCCAGCAGCCGACAGGGGGCGGGGGAGACCCAGTACTTC. It specifies CASSRQGAGETQYF.

On this clone: Other DNA sequences of this sample code for an identical CDR3. The chain recombines TRBV18 with TRBJ1-5; D is uncertain. Deletions cut 1 base from V and 5 bases from J, with 6 bases between. Germline V gene data show CDR1 as KGHSH and CDR2 as LQKENI. This CDR3 has 13 amino acids. The CDR3 DNA reads TGTGCCAGCTCACCACGGGCGGATCAGCCCCAGCATTTT. Protein sequence: CASSPRADQPQHF. Full variable domain (missing parts from reference TRBV18 and TRBJ1-5): NAGVMQNPRHLVRRRGQEARLRCSPMKGHSHVYWYRQLPEEGLKFMVYLQKENIIDESGMPKERFSAEFPKEGPSILRIQQVVRGDSAAYFCASSPRADQPQHFGDGTRLSIL.

This clone was detected only a few times. This chain uses TRBV4-2 with TRBJ2-3; D unresolved. Germline V lookup: CDR1 LGHNA, CDR2 YNFKEQ. This CDR3 contains 15 residues. V dropped 1 base and J dropped 0 bases, with 8 bases sitting between them. The CDR3, as DNA: TGTGCCAGCAGCCAAGGCCCAATTAGCACAGATACGCAGTATTTT. It translates to CASSQGPISTDTQYF.

This clone occurred a few times. This chain connects TRBV2 to TRBJ2-7, with 10 positions matching TRBD2. The CDR3 length is 16 residues. The germline V gene encodes CDR1 SNHLY and CDR2 FYNNEI. V lost 5 bases to trimming and J lost 2 bases; unmatched junction nucleotides: 9. CDR3 DNA sequence: TGTGCCAGCAGTAAGCGACTAGCGGGTCTAACCTACGAGCAGTACTTC. Translation gives CASSKRLAGLTYEQYF.

This sequence joins TRBV19 and TRBJ2-1; D may be TRBD1 (5 bases). This CDR3 spans 13 amino acids. CDR1 and CDR2 from the germline V gene are LNHDA and SQIVND (reference sequence). The V gene lost 3 bases and the J gene lost 7 bases, with 10 bases spanning the gap. The CDR3 nucleotides are TGTGCCAGTAGTATCAGGGAATGGAATGAGCAGTTCTTC. Its translation: CASSIREWNEQFF.

V gene TRBV6-1 combines with J gene TRBJ2-7; perhaps TRBD1 as D (5 bases). This CDR3 has 15 residues. The V end lost 7 bases, the J end lost 0 bases, and 16 bases lay between the germline ends. CDR1 and CDR2 (germline): MNHNS, SASEGT. DNA for the CDR3: TGTGCCAGCATTCAGGGCGGAGCATTCTCCTACGAGCAGTACTTC. It specifies CASIQGGAFSYEQYF.

This clone was observed a few times. The same CDR3 is also encoded by other DNA sequences in this sample. V is TRBV30 and J is TRBJ2-7; 7 nucleotides match TRBD1. CDR3 length equals 12 residues. With 2 bases clipped from V and 7 bases from J, the junction kept 5 bases outside the gene matches. The V gene's germline CDR1 is GTSNPN and CDR2 SVGIG (reference sequence). CDR3 loop: CAWSRRGREQYF. The CDR3 DNA follows: TGTGCCTGGAGTAGAAGGGGGCGGGAGCAGTACTTC.

A few counts support this clone. V usage is TRBV27 and J usage is TRBJ1-3, with a tentative D call TRBD1 (6 bases). Germline CDR1 MNHEY, CDR2 SMNVEV (reference sequence). V was trimmed by 2 bases and J by 4 bases, leaving 6 bases between them. This CDR3 has 13 amino acids. The CDR3, as DNA: TGTGCCAGCAGTTTAGACAGGGGAAACACCATATATTTT. This codes for CASSLDRGNTIYF.

J is TRBJ1-4 and V is TRBV27; D gene uncertain. V lost 1 base and J lost 4, with 10 bases in between. Germline CDR1 and CDR2: MNHEY and SMNVEV (reference sequence). The CDR3 spans 15 residues. The CDR3 spells CASSLLFEVNEKLFF. CDR3 bases: TGTGCCAGCAGTTTATTATTCGAAGTTAATGAAAAACTGTTTTTT.

The rearrangement joins TRBV7-9 to TRBJ1-2; D is possibly TRBD1 (6 bases). The CDR3 loop spans 14 amino acids. Germline CDR1 SEHNR, CDR2 FQNEAQ (reference sequence). V gave up 5 bases and J gave up 6 bases, with 16 bases separating them. The CDR3 loop reads CASSTRGAQDGYTF. As DNA, the CDR3 is TGTGCCAGCAGCACTAGGGGGGCCCAGGATGGCTACACCTTC.

The genes are TRBV7-2 and TRBJ2-5, with D unclear. The CDR3 contains 14 residues. The germline V gene has CDR1 SGHTA and CDR2 FQGNSA. V was clipped by 6 bases and J by 12 bases, with 23 bases between them. CDR3 amino acids: CASSRAGPGTKKYF. CDR3 nucleotides: TGTGCCAGCAGTCGCGCCGGGCCTGGAACAAAAAAGTACTTC.

The J gene is TRBJ2-1, the V gene TRBV29-1; TRBD2 matches 16 bases. The CDR3 is 15 amino acids. V trimming: 6 bases; J trimming: 8 bases; junction bases outside the gene matches: 7. Germline V gene sequence: CDR1 SQVTM, CDR2 ANQGSEA. CDR3 residues: CSVMGLAGGPDEQFF. The CDR3 bases are TGCAGCGTCATGGGACTAGCGGGAGGGCCTGATGAGCAGTTCTTC.

The chain combines TRBV4-2 with TRBJ1-1; 7 bases fit TRBD1. The CDR3 spans 18 residues. Germline values: CDR1 LGHNA, CDR2 YNFKEQ. Trimming removed 4 bases from V and 1 base from J; junction bases left unmatched: 15. The CDR3 reads CASSLLQRAGGKNTEAFF. CDR3 nucleotides: TGTGCCAGCAGCCTCCTTCAGAGGGCAGGGGGGAAGAACACTGAAGCTTTCTTT.

The chain recombines TRBV25-1 with TRBJ2-3; 7 nucleotides line up with TRBD1. From germline, CDR1 is MGHDK and CDR2 SYGVNS. V was clipped by 5 bases and J by 1 base; unmatched bases: 6. This CDR3 comprises 15 residues. The CDR3, as DNA: TGTGCCAGCAGTCCGACAGGGTCTGGCACAGATACGCAGTATTTT. Protein product: CASSPTGSGTDTQYF.

This clone was detected a few times. The same CDR3 is also encoded by other DNA sequences in this sample. The V gene is TRBV7-2, the J gene TRBJ2-3, with a tentative D call TRBD2 (5 bases). The V gene's germline CDR1 is SGHTA and CDR2 FQGNSA. This CDR3 is 12 amino acids long. Trimming left V 8 bases short and J 4 bases short, with 10 bases between. The CDR3 reads CASRGTPDTQYF. CDR3 DNA: TGTGCCAGCCGGGGAACCCCAGATACGCAGTATTTT.

The chain has TRBV28 and TRBJ2-7, with 11 bases lining up with TRBD2. Trimming took 6 bases from V and 5 from J; bases not matched to a gene: 15. CDR1 MDHEN and CDR2 SYDVKM come from the germline V gene. The CDR3 is made up of 17 amino acids. CDR3 nucleotides: TGTGCCAGCAGGTCGACTAGCGGGGCAGGCCTCTGGGACGAGCAGTACTTC. It encodes CASRSTSGAGLWDEQYF.

This clone occurred a few times. The V call is TRBV14, the J call TRBJ2-7, with 10 bases that match TRBD1. Trimming took 4 bases from V and 5 from J; bases not matched to a gene: 8. Per germline, CDR1 SGHDN and CDR2 FVKESK. CDR3 size: 15 residues. The CDR3 DNA sequence: TGTGCCAGCAGCCGCCAAGGGACAGGGGCCCACGAGCAGTACTTC. It encodes CASSRQGTGAHEQYF.

This clone was counted only a few times. This chain links TRBV5-1 with TRBJ2-3; no clear D gene. V was shortened by 1 base and J by 4 bases, with 7 bases between the two germline ends. This CDR3 is 13 amino acids long. Germline lookup yields CDR1 SGHRS and CDR2 YFSETQ. Written as DNA, the CDR3 is TGCGCCAGCAGCTTGACCCTAGCAGATACGCAGTATTTT. Amino acid sequence: CASSLTLADTQYF.

The chain joins TRBV29-1 to TRBJ2-5; 15 bases map to TRBD2. CDR1 and CDR2 (germline): SQVTM, ANQGSEA. This CDR3 has 14 residues. The junction had 11 bases not matched to a gene; V was cut back by 7 bases and J by 11 bases. This CDR3 is CSAAGLAGGQAQYF. The CDR3 DNA reads TGCAGCGCCGCGGGACTAGCGGGAGGACAGGCGCAGTACTTC.